Listed below are T cell receptor beta chains from one sample, sequenced in a study of blood T cell repertoires in COVID-19. Profiling relied on immunoSEQ multiplex PCR, and the TCRdb table lists in-frame clones only, not all of them. The sample records some 190,000 clones, 75% to 90% being singletons. Material: peripheral blood. Receptor source: a woman aged 60-75 years with acute or convalescent COVID-19. CDR3s include the opening cysteine and the closing phenylalanine or tryptophan. A D gene is named only where the DNA matches it firmly. Clone size, where shown, is once, few, many, or a class for clones that have expanded.

clone size: .
V gene: TRBV10-3
J gene: TRBJ1-2
D gene: .
CDR3 protein: CAAGAGFNYGYTF
CDR3 DNA: TGTGCCGCGGGAGCGGGGTTTAACTATGGCTACACCTTC

clone size: few
V gene: TRBV3-1/TRBV3-2
J gene: TRBJ1-2
D gene: TRBD1
CDR3 protein: CASSSRDRADGYTF
CDR3 DNA: TGTGCCAGCAGCTCCCGGGACAGGGCGGATGGCTACACCTTC

clone size: .
V gene: TRBV6-5
J gene: TRBJ1-4
D gene: TRBD1
CDR3 protein: CASRRQGVGEKLFF
CDR3 DNA: TGTGCCAGCAGGCGGCAGGGGGTGGGTGAAAAACTGTTTTTT

clone size: .
V gene: TRBV3-1/TRBV3-2
J gene: TRBJ2-1
D gene: TRBD1
CDR3 protein: CASSDRANEQFF
CDR3 DNA: TGTGCCAGCAGCGACAGGGCGAATGAGCAGTTCTTC

clone size: .
V gene: TRBV5-1
J gene: TRBJ2-1
D gene: TRBD2
CDR3 protein: CASSLASSGGSYNEQFF
CDR3 DNA: TGCGCCAGCAGCTTGGCCTCTAGCGGGGGCTCCTACAATGAGCAGTTCTTC

clone size: .
V gene: TRBV3-1/TRBV3-2
J gene: TRBJ2-2
D gene: TRBD2
CDR3 protein: CASSPLAGGANTGELFF
CDR3 DNA: TGTGCCAGCAGCCCTCTAGCGGGAGGCGCGAACACCGGGGAGCTGTTTTTT

clone size: .
V gene: TRBV18
J gene: TRBJ1-1
D gene: TRBD1
CDR3 protein: CASSPSGQVGAFF
CDR3 DNA: TGTGCCAGCTCACCTTCGGGACAGGTTGGGGCTTTCTTT

clone size: .
V gene: TRBV19
J gene: TRBJ2-7
D gene: TRBD1
CDR3 protein: CATRQGRYEQYF
CDR3 DNA: TGTGCCACCCGACAGGGAAGGTACGAGCAGTACTTC

clone size: few
V gene: TRBV4-2
J gene: TRBJ1-4
D gene: TRBD1
CDR3 protein: CASSQDTGGASEKLFF
CDR3 DNA: TGTGCCAGCAGCCAAGACACAGGGGGCGCGAGTGAAAAACTGTTTTTT

clone size: .
V gene: TRBV6-5
J gene: TRBJ1-6
D gene: .
CDR3 protein: CASMRAGLSSPLHF
CDR3 DNA: TGTGCCAGCATGCGTGCAGGGTTGTCTTCACCCCTCCACTTT

clone size: once
V gene: TRBV15
J gene: TRBJ2-7
D gene: .
CDR3 protein: CATSSREGGAYEQYF
CDR3 DNA: TGTGCCACCAGCTCCCGGGAAGGGGGGGCTTACGAGCAGTACTTC

clone size: .
V gene: TRBV3-1/TRBV3-2
J gene: TRBJ2-1
D gene: TRBD2
CDR3 protein: CASSQEASGNYNEQFF
CDR3 DNA: TGTGCCAGCAGCCAAGAGGCTAGCGGGAACTACAATGAGCAGTTCTTC

clone size: .
V gene: TRBV30
J gene: TRBJ1-3
D gene: .
CDR3 protein: CAWKEARSGNTIYF
CDR3 DNA: TGTGCCTGGAAAGAGGCTCGCTCTGGAAACACCATATATTTT

clone size: .
V gene: TRBV18
J gene: TRBJ1-3
D gene: TRBD1
CDR3 protein: CASSPSKTGVTGNTIYF
CDR3 DNA: TGTGCCAGCTCACCCTCAAAGACAGGGGTGACGGGAAACACCATATATTTT

clone size: .
V gene: TRBV3-1/TRBV3-2
J gene: TRBJ1-6
D gene: .
CDR3 protein: CASSHPGGSSYNSPLHF
CDR3 DNA: TGTGCCAGCAGCCATCCGGGGGGAAGCTCCTATAATTCACCCCTCCACTTT

clone size: .
V gene: TRBV6-5
J gene: TRBJ2-2
D gene: TRBD2
CDR3 protein: CASRRLAATGELFF
CDR3 DNA: TGTGCCAGCAGAAGACTAGCGGCCACCGGGGAGCTGTTTTTT

clone size: .
V gene: TRBV3-1/TRBV3-2
J gene: TRBJ2-3
D gene: .
CDR3 protein: CASSQEAGLSTDTQYF
CDR3 DNA: TGTGCCAGCAGCCAAGAAGCGGGCCTTAGCACAGATACGCAGTATTTT

clone size: .
V gene: TRBV5-1
J gene: TRBJ1-1
D gene: TRBD1
CDR3 protein: CASSAQPPGTVNTEAFF
CDR3 DNA: TGCGCCAGCAGCGCCCAACCCCCCGGGACAGTGAACACTGAAGCTTTCTTT

clone size: few
V gene: TRBV12-3/TRBV12-4
J gene: TRBJ1-4
D gene: .
CDR3 protein: CASSFGGVEKLFF
CDR3 DNA: TGTGCCAGCAGTTTCGGGGGGGTAGAAAAACTGTTTTTT

clone size: .
V gene: TRBV28
J gene: TRBJ1-1
D gene: .
CDR3 protein: CASSPSFPGEGFF
CDR3 DNA: TGTGCCAGCAGTCCATCCTTCCCAGGGGAAGGTTTCTTT

clone size: .
V gene: TRBV5-5
J gene: TRBJ1-4
D gene: TRBD1
CDR3 protein: CASSFRDRNEKLFF
CDR3 DNA: TGTGCCAGCAGCTTCCGGGACAGAAATGAAAAACTGTTTTTT

clone size: .
V gene: TRBV14
J gene: TRBJ2-3
D gene: .
CDR3 protein: CASSHFRDSSHHTQYF
CDR3 DNA: TGTGCCAGCAGCCACTTCCGGGACTCCTCCCATCATACGCAGTATTTT

clone size: .
V gene: TRBV6-5
J gene: TRBJ1-1
D gene: .
CDR3 protein: CASQYIQGRTEAFF
CDR3 DNA: TGTGCCAGCCAATACATCCAGGGCAGGACTGAAGCTTTCTTT

clone size: .
V gene: TRBV19
J gene: TRBJ1-2
D gene: TRBD1
CDR3 protein: CASRQGVGYGYTF
CDR3 DNA: TGTGCCAGTAGGCAGGGGGTAGGGTATGGCTACACCTTC

clone size: .
V gene: TRBV9
J gene: TRBJ1-3
D gene: .
CDR3 protein: CASSALPGGTPPGNTIYF
CDR3 DNA: TGTGCCAGCAGCGCCCTACCGGGGGGGACCCCCCCTGGAAACACCATATATTTT

clone size: .
V gene: TRBV6-5
J gene: TRBJ2-2
D gene: .
CDR3 protein: CASRRHTGELFF
CDR3 DNA: TGTGCCAGCAGGCGGCACACCGGGGAGCTGTTTTTT

clone size: .
V gene: TRBV19
J gene: TRBJ2-7
D gene: .
CDR3 protein: CASSLTLQGTYEQYF
CDR3 DNA: TGTGCCAGTAGTTTAACTTTACAGGGCACCTACGAGCAGTACTTC